This T cell receptor beta chain was observed in a study of tumor and adjacent non-tumor tissue in lung cancer. Note on this clonotype: Its antigen is as yet unknown.

This CDR3 contains 12 residues. The germline gives CDR1 SQVTM, CDR2 ANQGSEA. Study-wide findings and caveats: Patients with more diverse tumor TCRs had worse survival.

This sample's RNA came from whole unsorted tissue. This non-tumor lung sample came from over 3 cm beyond the tumor edge. TCRbeta libraries were built with three rounds of nested PCR, modified from ARM-PCR. A single record per CDR3 protein comes from TCRdb applying MiXCR to the multiplex PCR reads. Here the sample spans 70,000 to 95,000 distinct CDR3 sequences, more than 65% being singletons. The TCR sequence derives from a man between 65 and 79 years old with non-small cell lung cancer. J is TRBJ2-7 and V is TRBV29-1; no firm D call. The sequenced sample was distant non-tumor lung tissue. The CDR3, as DNA: TGCAGAAATGTTGCTGCATCCTACGAGCAGTACTTC. Encoded protein: CRNVAASYEQYF.